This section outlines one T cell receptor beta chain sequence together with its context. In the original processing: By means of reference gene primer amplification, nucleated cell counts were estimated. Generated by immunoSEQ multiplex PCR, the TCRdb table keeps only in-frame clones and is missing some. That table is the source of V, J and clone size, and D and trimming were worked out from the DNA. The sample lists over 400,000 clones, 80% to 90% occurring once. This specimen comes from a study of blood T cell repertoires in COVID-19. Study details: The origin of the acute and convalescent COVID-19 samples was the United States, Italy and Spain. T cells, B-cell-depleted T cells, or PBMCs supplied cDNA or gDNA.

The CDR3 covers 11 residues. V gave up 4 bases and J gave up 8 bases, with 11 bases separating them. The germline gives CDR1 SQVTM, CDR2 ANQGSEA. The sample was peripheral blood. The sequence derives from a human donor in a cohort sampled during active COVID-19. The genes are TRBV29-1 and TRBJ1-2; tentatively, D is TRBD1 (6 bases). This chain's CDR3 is CSVGQAGGYTF. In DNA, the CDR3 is TGCAGCGTTGGACAGGCTGGGGGCTACACCTTC.